The 5 T cell receptor beta chains below all came from one sample that was sequenced in a study of blood T cells in healthy people across ages. Sample-barcoded 5' priming and a J-beta primer mix drove a second PCR of 7 to 11 cycles. TCRdb used MiXCR to reprocess the 5' RACE reads, holding one entry per CDR3 protein. Among some 900,000 distinct CDR3 sequences listed, 45% to 50% were seen once. Sequenced sample: blood. These TCRs come from a man aged 25-45 years in good health.

The chain couples TRBV7-8 to TRBJ2-7, with D maybe TRBD2 (5 bases). The CDR3 extends over 16 amino acids. V dropped 4 bases and J dropped 0 bases, with 16 bases sitting between them. The germline V gene has CDR1 SGHVS and CDR2 FQNEAQ. The CDR3 spells CASSYGMPSPSYEQYF. CDR3 sequence (DNA): TGTGCCAGCAGCTACGGGATGCCTAGTCCCTCCTACGAGCAGTACTTC.

This clonotype has only a few counts. The chain joins TRBV4-1 to TRBJ2-1; the D gene is possibly TRBD2 (6 bases). CDR3 length equals 15 residues. The V end was cut by 0 bases, the J end by 5 bases, with 11 bases between. Germline loops: CDR1 MGHRA, CDR2 YSYEKL. CDR3 loop: CASSQEGGFNNEQFF. CDR3 bases: TGCGCCAGCAGCCAAGAGGGGGGATTTAACAATGAGCAGTTCTTC.

The chain has TRBV29-1 and TRBJ2-3, with D possibly TRBD2 on 6 matching bases. Trimming stripped 7 bases from V and 2 bases from J, with 16 bases between. CDR1 and CDR2 (germline): SQVTM, ANQGSEA. This CDR3 has 14 amino acids. Here the CDR3 DNA reads TGCAGCGGCCGCCGGGACTCAAACACAGATACGCAGTATTTT. Its protein product is CSGRRDSNTDTQYF.

This clonotype was observed a few times. The rearrangement uses TRBV7-8 and TRBJ2-7; 9 nucleotides match TRBD1. CDR1 is SGHVS, CDR2 FQNEAQ, per germline. The ends lost 1 base at V and 4 bases at J; junction bases unmatched: 11. The CDR3 is 17 residues long. The CDR3 region has the DNA TGTGCCAGCAGCTTAGTAGCCGGGACAGGGCGGATTTACGAGCAGTACTTC. It yields the protein CASSLVAGTGRIYEQYF.

V and J are TRBV5-1 and TRBJ1-4, with D possibly matching TRBD1 (5 bases). The CDR3 is 13 residues long. From germline, CDR1 is SGHRS and CDR2 YFSETQ. V was shortened by 4 bases and J by 13 bases, with 17 bases between the two germline ends. The DNA for the CDR3 is TGCGCCAGCAGCCTTCCGTCGGAGGGGATACTGTTTTTT. Translated: CASSLPSEGILFF.